Each of the 22 T cell receptor beta chains below was sequenced from the same sample in a study of T-cell reconstitution after alpha-beta-depleted transplantation in children. Researchers prepared the TCRbeta library using unique molecular identifiers, the study reports. TCRdb used MiXCR to reprocess the PCR reads, holding one entry per CDR3 protein. The sample contains some 550,000 distinct CDR3 sequences, roughly 23% of which appear only once. The input for sequencing was PBMCs, mostly from graft donor cells, taken 360 days after TCRalphabeta/CD19-depleted stem cell transplant. These receptors were collected from a boy under two years old who had a stem cell transplant for acute myeloid leukemia, so the T cells may come from the graft donor.

At least ten counts were recorded for this clonotype. The J gene is TRBJ1-2, the V gene TRBV20-1, with D possibly TRBD1 on 6 matching bases. The CDR3 has 13 amino acids. V dropped 4 bases and J dropped 8 bases, with 17 bases sitting between them. Germline assignment: CDR1 DFQATT and CDR2 SNEGSKA (reference sequence). The CDR3 DNA follows: TGCAGTGCTAAGGGACTCTCGCAGGGGGGCTACACCTTC. It is translated as CSAKGLSQGGYTF.

In its sample, this clonotype was seen many times. The J gene is TRBJ2-3, the V gene TRBV7-2; D gene ambiguous. V was cut by 1 base and J by 3 bases, with 11 bases left in between. Germline V gene lookup returns CDR1 SGHTA and CDR2 FQGNSA. This CDR3 contains 15 residues. The CDR3 spells CASSLVGWGTDTQYF. In DNA form, the CDR3 reads TGTGCCAGCAGCTTAGTTGGGTGGGGAACAGATACGCAGTATTTT.

This clonotype occurred a few times. The chain is built from TRBV6-1 and TRBJ2-1; D ambiguous. The germline CDR1 and CDR2 sequences are MNHNS and SASEGT. The CDR3 consists of 12 residues. Trimming shortened V by 8 bases and J by 4 bases, and 9 bases separated the two germline ends. The DNA for the CDR3 is TGTGCCAGCCGGGCTAGATACAATGAGCAGTTCTTC. It codes for CASRARYNEQFF.

This clonotype was counted only a few times. This chain links TRBV12-3 or TRBV12-4 with TRBJ2-1; D could derive from TRBD1 or TRBD2 (6 bases each). V lost 1 base, J lost 4 bases, and 14 bases lay in between. There are 16 residues in the CDR3. The CDR3 spells CASSLGLGGRYNEQFF. CDR3 coding DNA: TGTGCCAGCAGTTTAGGGTTGGGGGGCAGATACAATGAGCAGTTCTTC.

In this sample, this clonotype turned up many times. This chain links TRBV18 with TRBJ2-7, with D hard to call. The CDR3 runs 14 residues. Germline loops: CDR1 KGHSH, CDR2 LQKENI. Deletions cut 2 bases from V and 0 bases from J, with 8 bases between. CDR3 DNA: TGTGCCAGCTCACCAGGTTCCAGCTCCTACGAGCAGTACTTC. Protein: CASSPGSSSYEQYF.

There are many counts of this clonotype. V is TRBV29-1 and J is TRBJ1-2; 9 bases agree with TRBD1. With 6 bases clipped from V and 1 base from J, the junction kept 18 bases outside the gene matches. Germline V gene sequence: CDR1 SQVTM, CDR2 ANQGSEA. This CDR3 spans 18 amino acids. CDR3 sequence reads: CSVPSLGQGIAINYGYTF. The CDR3 DNA reads as TGCAGCGTCCCCAGCCTTGGACAGGGGATAGCCATTAACTATGGCTACACCTTC.

This clonotype was detected many times. V and J are TRBV6-5 and TRBJ2-7, with unresolved D. Germline V gene lookup returns CDR1 MNHEY and CDR2 SVGAGI. Trimming shortened V by 2 bases and J by 6 bases, and 11 bases separated the two germline ends. This CDR3 region has 13 residues. The CDR3 spells CASSYDVGSEQYV. DNA of the CDR3: TGTGCCAGCAGTTACGATGTGGGGTCCGAGCAGTACGTC.

This clonotype came up many times. V is TRBV10-3 and J is TRBJ2-7, with 12 bases lining up with TRBD2. CDR1 is ENHRY, CDR2 SYGVKD, per germline. V shed 3 bases, J shed 2 bases, and the junction held 17 bases outside the gene matches. The CDR3 extends over 20 amino acids. DNA for the CDR3: TGTGCCATCAGTGAATCCCGGCTAGCGGGGGGGCCGGGTGAGACCTACGAGCAGTACTTC. Translating gives CAISESRLAGGPGETYEQYF.

The chain couples TRBV27 to TRBJ2-5; 10 positions agree with TRBD1. J was trimmed by 0 bases and V by 3 bases; bases with no gene match: 7. CDR1 MNHEY and CDR2 SMNVEV come from the germline V gene (reference sequence). The CDR3 runs 17 residues. The CDR3 region is CASSFWTGGAYQETQYF. The DNA of the CDR3 is TGTGCCAGCAGTTTTTGGACAGGGGGTGCGTACCAAGAGACCCAGTACTTC.

There are a few counts of this clonotype. V usage is TRBV20-1 and J usage is TRBJ1-1; TRBD1 is a possible D gene (6 bases). The CDR3 is made up of 15 amino acids. Germline V gene lookup returns CDR1 DFQATT and CDR2 SNEGSKA (reference sequence). V dropped 3 bases and J dropped 4 bases, with 18 bases sitting between them. CDR3 protein: CSASGNGGDITEAFF. The CDR3, as DNA: TGCAGTGCTAGTGGGAATGGGGGCGATATCACTGAAGCTTTCTTT.

V gene TRBV12-3 or TRBV12-4 combines with J gene TRBJ2-1; 7 nucleotides align to TRBD2. After removal of 6 bases from V and 2 bases from J, the junction contained 13 bases not matched to a gene. The CDR3 runs 17 residues. The CDR3 is CASSPPGWGGPYNEQFF. The DNA of the CDR3 is TGTGCCAGCAGCCCCCCCGGGTGGGGAGGGCCCTACAATGAGCAGTTCTTC.

The J gene is TRBJ2-7, the V gene TRBV14; D tentatively reads TRBD1 or TRBD2 (6 bases each). The germline V and J ends were trimmed by 3 bases and 3 bases, with 12 bases remaining between them. The CDR3 is made up of 14 amino acids. The germline V gene encodes CDR1 SGHDN and CDR2 FVKESK. The CDR3 DNA reads as TGTGCCAGCAGCCACCCCGGGGGCAACTACGAGCAGTACTTC. It encodes CASSHPGGNYEQYF.

This clonotype appeared a few times. This chain connects TRBV29-1 to TRBJ2-7; 8 bases are shared with TRBD1. The CDR3 totals 11 residues. In germline, CDR1 is SQVTM, CDR2 ANQGSEA. With V trimmed by 4 bases and J by 10 bases, 6 bases remained unmatched. CDR3 loop: CSVVSGTGQYV. The CDR3 nucleotides read TGCAGCGTTGTGTCCGGGACAGGCCAGTACGTC.

V and J are TRBV12-3 or TRBV12-4 and TRBJ2-7; 9 bases line up with TRBD1. The CDR3 runs to 15 residues. The V gene end was trimmed by 4 bases and the J gene end by 1 base; junction bases not matched to a gene: 5. The DNA of the CDR3 is TGTGCCAGCAGTTACGGACAGGGGTATTCCTACGAGCAGTACTTC. Translating it yields CASSYGQGYSYEQYF.

This clonotype occurred many times. The chain employs TRBV9 and TRBJ2-3; D unclear. Germline loops: CDR1 SGDLS, CDR2 YYNGEE. V was pared by 2 bases and J by 6 bases, with 13 bases between. The CDR3 loop spans 14 amino acids. CDR3 sequence: CASSVSRQVDTQYF. DNA for the CDR3: TGTGCCAGCAGCGTCTCAAGACAAGTGGATACGCAGTATTTT.

This clonotype was detected ten times or more. The chain employs TRBV7-2 and TRBJ1-5; D remains ambiguous. V was cut by 1 base and J by 0 bases, with 7 bases left in between. The V gene's germline CDR1 is SGHTA and CDR2 FQGNSA. CDR3 length: 15 amino acids. The CDR3 DNA reads as TGTGCCAGCAGCTTAGGGGCAGTTAGCAATCAGCCCCAGCATTTT. Protein: CASSLGAVSNQPQHF.

This clonotype was seen more than once but under ten times. V gene TRBV5-1 combines with J gene TRBJ1-5; D uncertain. V lost 4 bases and J lost 6, with 17 bases in between. Germline lookup yields CDR1 SGHRS and CDR2 YFSETQ. The length of the CDR3 is 15 residues. The CDR3 spells CASSPEGGRSQPQHF. As DNA, the CDR3 is TGCGCCAGCAGCCCAGAGGGAGGGCGCAGTCAGCCCCAGCATTTT.

The rearrangement uses TRBV29-1 and TRBJ2-7; the D gene could be TRBD1 or TRBD2 (6 bases each). The CDR3 is 12 residues long. V gave up 3 bases and J gave up 5 bases, with 11 bases separating them. The V gene's germline CDR1 is SQVTM and CDR2 ANQGSEA. This CDR3 reads CSVEEGVHEQYF. The CDR3, as DNA: TGCAGCGTTGAGGAGGGGGTCCACGAGCAGTACTTC.

The chain is built from TRBV9 and TRBJ2-7, with D uncertain. CDR1 and CDR2 (germline): SGDLS, YYNGEE. This CDR3 is built from 14 residues. V was trimmed by 2 bases and J by 1 base, leaving 10 bases between them. This chain's CDR3 is CASSVDGRSYEQYF. CDR3 sequence (DNA): TGTGCCAGCAGCGTCGACGGAAGGTCCTACGAGCAGTACTTC.

This clonotype was detected only a few times. The rearrangement joins TRBV9 to TRBJ2-1; D gene ambiguous. Trimming removed 3 bases from V and 0 bases from J, with 10 bases in between. This CDR3 comprises 15 residues. Germline values: CDR1 SGDLS, CDR2 YYNGEE. For the CDR3, the DNA is TGTGCCAGCAGCGAGGACGGCCCCTCCTACAATGAGCAGTTCTTC. Encoded protein: CASSEDGPSYNEQFF.

The V and J genes are TRBV11-2 and TRBJ2-1; 12 positions agree with TRBD2. There are 17 residues in the CDR3. Germline V gene lookup returns CDR1 SGHAT and CDR2 FQNNGV. The J segment lost 4 bases and the V segment lost 4 bases, leaving 8 bases of the junction unmatched. The CDR3 protein is CASSYLTGLAGYNEQFF. The CDR3, as DNA: TGTGCCAGCAGCTACCTAACAGGACTAGCGGGGTACAATGAGCAGTTCTTC.

This clonotype was observed a handful of times. The V and J genes are TRBV20-1 and TRBJ2-3; D is unclear. The CDR3 runs to 15 residues. V was trimmed by 5 bases and J by 0 bases, leaving 15 bases between them. Germline CDR1 is DFQATT and CDR2 is SNEGSKA (reference sequence). The CDR3 DNA follows: TGCAGTGCTGGCGAACACGGTACTAGCACAGATACGCAGTATTTT. It encodes CSAGEHGTSTDTQYF.